A selection of T cell receptor beta chains follows, all from one sample in a study of lymphopenia after photon versus proton radiotherapy. TCRdb's copy holds only in-frame clones and misses some; the assay was immunoSEQ multiplex PCR. The repertoire holds tens of thousands of clones, with roughly 94% as singletons. This specimen consisted of peripheral blood, obtained from a patient treated with photon-based radiotherapy. All receptors come from a woman aged 45-65 years with cholangiocarcinoma. The CDR3 runs from the conserved cysteine through the conserved F or W. The D gene is left open where the match is weak. Clone size, where shown, is once, few, many, or a class for clones that have expanded.

.	.	TRBJ1-2	TRBV5-6	CASSLRGGYTF	TGTGCCAGCAGCTTGAGGGGTGGCTACACCTTC
TRBD2	.	TRBJ2-2	TRBV29-1	CSVVAGGPGTGELFF	TGCAGCGTTGTAGCGGGGGGGCCAGGCACCGGGGAGCTGTTTTTT
TRBD1	.	TRBJ1-2	TRBV28	CASSTTQGAISGYTF	TGTGCCAGCAGCACAACACAGGGGGCCATTAGTGGCTACACCTTC
TRBD1	.	TRBJ2-7	TRBV7-8	CASSDGQGGEQYF	TGTGCCAGCAGCGACGGACAGGGAGGCGAGCAGTACTTC
.	once	TRBJ1-1	TRBV15	CATSRAGWNTEAFF	TGTGCCACCAGCAGAGCCGGGTGGAACACTGAAGCTTTCTTT
TRBD2	.	TRBJ2-3	TRBV7-8	CASSSSGTSSDTQYF	TGTGCCAGCAGCTCTTCCGGGACTAGCTCAGATACGCAGTATTTT
.	.	TRBJ2-3	TRBV7-2	CASSLVTFTDTQYF	TGTGCCAGCAGCTTAGTGACGTTCACAGATACGCAGTATTTT
.	.	TRBJ1-4	TRBV7-9	CASSPRPFPNEKLFF	TGTGCCAGCAGCCCCCGGCCCTTTCCTAATGAAAAACTGTTTTTT
.	.	TRBJ1-4	TRBV2	CASSGTGLDEKLFF	TGTGCCAGCAGTGGAACAGGGTTAGATGAAAAACTGTTTTTT
.	.	TRBJ2-1	TRBV10-3	CAISAGGRTYNEQFF	TGTGCCATCAGTGCCGGGGGAAGGACCTACAATGAGCAGTTCTTC
.	.	TRBJ1-3	TRBV5-1	CASSPGISGNTIYF	TGCGCCAGCAGCCCAGGGATCTCTGGAAACACCATATATTTT
.	.	TRBJ1-1	TRBV29-1	CSPVGPRADTEAFF	TGCAGCCCTGTCGGCCCTCGGGCGGACACTGAAGCTTTCTTT
TRBD1	once	TRBJ1-1	TRBV7-2	CASSLGRQGTMTEAFF	TGTGCCAGCAGCTTAGGTCGACAGGGAACAATGACTGAAGCTTTCTTT
TRBD1	.	TRBJ1-2	TRBV5-6	CASSTPGQGYGYTF	TGTGCCAGCAGCACCCCGGGACAGGGCTATGGCTACACCTTC
.	.	TRBJ2-5	TRBV6-1	CASSPGSLQETQYF	TGTGCCAGCAGTCCCGGGAGCTTGCAAGAGACCCAGTACTTC
.	once	TRBJ1-4	TRBV7-2	CASSLGQGAGAAEKLFF	TGTGCCAGCAGCTTAGGGCAAGGAGCGGGGGCGGCTGAAAAACTGTTTTTT
.	.	TRBJ1-1	TRBV7-9	CASSWRQSGTEAFF	TGTGCCAGCAGCTGGCGACAATCGGGCACTGAAGCTTTCTTT
.	.	TRBJ1-4	TRBV30	CAWSALRGEKLFF	TGTGCCTGGAGTGCCCTGAGAGGGGAAAAACTGTTTTTT
TRBD1	few	TRBJ2-5	TRBV11-2	CASSWGDRGKTQYF	TGTGCCAGCAGCTGGGGGGACAGGGGAAAGACCCAGTACTTC
TRBD1	few	TRBJ2-7	TRBV5-8	CASSPRGQGYYEQYF	TGTGCCAGCAGCCCACGGGGACAGGGTTACTACGAGCAGTACTTC
.	once	TRBJ1-1	TRBV7-2	CASSGNTEAFF	TGTGCCAGCAGCGGGAACACTGAAGCTTTCTTT
.	once	TRBJ1-2	TRBV10-2	CASRAALPTNYGYTF	TGCGCCAGCAGAGCAGCCTTACCTACTAACTATGGCTACACCTTC
TRBD1	.	TRBJ1-5	TRBV19	CASSIRWTGQGAMSNQPQHF	TGTGCCAGTAGTATACGGTGGACGGGACAGGGTGCTATGAGCAATCAGCCCCAGCATTTT
.	.	TRBJ2-7	TRBV18	CASSPYSSYEQYF	TGTGCCAGCTCACCATACAGTAGCTACGAGCAGTACTTC
.	.	TRBJ1-1	TRBV6-1	CASSNNGQTTEAFF	TGTGCCAGCAGTAACAACGGGCAGACGACTGAAGCTTTCTTT
TRBD1	few	TRBJ1-6	TRBV27	CASSSFTQGADGSPLHF	TGTGCCAGCAGTTCCTTCACACAGGGGGCCGACGGTTCACCCCTCCACTTT
.	few	TRBJ2-7	TRBV5-6	CASSLGRQQYF	TGTGCCAGCAGCTTGGGGAGGCAGCAGTACTTC
.	.	TRBJ1-4	TRBV4-3	CASSQGGVWSTNEKLFF	TGCGCCAGCAGCCAAGGGGGGGTATGGAGTACTAATGAAAAACTGTTTTTT
.	.	TRBJ1-2	TRBV10-1	CASSPLGTTHGYTF	TGCGCCAGCAGTCCCCTGGGGACAACCCATGGCTACACCTTC
.	.	TRBJ1-2	TRBV30	CAWASRFASLGLTF	TGTGCCTGGGCCTCCCGGTTCGCCTCGTTGGGGTTGACCTTC
.	.	TRBJ1-6	TRBV10-1	CASSDFRDNSPLHF	TGCGCCAGCAGTGATTTCAGGGATAATTCACCCCTCCACTTT
.	.	TRBJ2-1	TRBV5-1	CASSPLSGAYNEQFF	TGCGCCAGCAGCCCATTATCGGGGGCGTACAATGAGCAGTTCTTC
.	.	TRBJ2-1	TRBV7-2	CASSSGPVNEQFF	TGTGCCAGCAGCTCCGGACCGGTGAATGAGCAGTTCTTC
.	.	TRBJ1-2	TRBV7-9	CASSLSGWTPRRIYGYTF	TGTGCCAGCAGCTTAAGCGGTTGGACACCAAGGAGGATCTATGGCTACACCTTC
.	.	TRBJ2-2	TRBV7-8	CASIGNTGELFF	TGTGCCAGCATCGGGAACACCGGGGAGCTGTTTTTT
.	.	TRBJ1-1	TRBV1	CTSRQTGDAKNTEAFF	TGCACCAGCAGACAGACAGGGGACGCCAAAAACACTGAAGCTTTCTTT
TRBD2	.	TRBJ2-1	TRBV6-5	CASTRAGLYNEQFF	TGTGCCAGCACAAGAGCGGGGCTCTACAATGAGCAGTTCTTC
TRBD1	.	TRBJ1-4	TRBV9	CASSAEDRVDEKLFF	TGTGCCAGCAGCGCCGAGGACAGGGTCGATGAAAAACTGTTTTTT
.	.	TRBJ2-1	TRBV28	CASSFGLYNEQFF	TGTGCCAGCAGTTTTGGACTCTACAATGAGCAGTTCTTC
.	.	TRBJ2-7	TRBV7-9	CASSDPSTEQYF	TGTGCCAGCAGCGATCCCTCAACCGAGCAGTACTTC
.	.	TRBJ1-2	TRBV20-1	CSATQGRGYTF	TGCAGTGCTACTCAGGGTCGGGGCTACACCTTC
.	.	TRBJ1-1	TRBV5-6	CASSLGGMNTEAFF	TGTGCCAGCAGCTTGGGGGGTATGAACACTGAAGCTTTCTTT
.	.	TRBJ1-5	TRBV6-1	CASSVPTGRAFSNQPQHF	TGTGCCAGCAGTGTACCCACGGGACGAGCGTTTAGCAATCAGCCCCAGCATTTT
.	.	TRBJ2-5	TRBV4-1	CASSRGVTGTQYF	TGCGCCAGCAGCCGGGGGGTTACGGGGACCCAGTACTTC
.	.	TRBJ1-2	TRBV11-2	CASSTYGGPLYGYTF	TGTGCCAGCAGCACATACGGCGGGCCCCTCTATGGCTACACCTTC
.	once	TRBJ1-4	TRBV5-4	CASSLGENPTNEKLFF	TGTGCCAGCAGCTTGGGTGAGAATCCAACTAATGAAAAACTGTTTTTT
.	once	TRBJ2-7	TRBV7-6	CASSVDWGIGEQYF	TGTGCCAGCAGCGTAGACTGGGGGATTGGCGAGCAGTACTTC
.	.	TRBJ2-3	TRBV9	CASGLIGVTDTQYF	TGTGCCAGCGGACTAATCGGGGTAACAGATACGCAGTATTTT
.	.	TRBJ1-1	TRBV19	CASSRKTEGMNTEAFF	TGTGCCAGTAGTAGGAAGACCGAGGGAATGAACACTGAAGCTTTCTTT